This entry is about one TCR beta chain. Its specificity is unknown. This record comes from a study of cytomegalovirus exposure and HLA in healthy donors. The CDR3 length is 15 residues. CDR1 and CDR2 (germline): MNHEY, SVGAGI. J lost 3 bases, V lost 2 bases, and 4 bases had no gene match. Overall study findings and caveats: Evidence from a later analysis indicated that most CMV-associated TCR beta chains looked HLA-restricted. Researchers reported in a later analysis that a missense DCLRE1C variant was tied to TCR beta V- and J-gene trimming. Both high specificity and high sensitivity reportedly marked the classifier's diagnosis of cytomegalovirus status.

PCR employed 60 Vbeta and 13 Jbeta primers. Clones were read by immunoSEQ multiplex PCR, and TCRdb kept only the in-frame ones, dropping some. The profile covers 130,000 to 150,000 clones, with approximately 84% appearing a single time and approximately 9.7% taken by the ten largest. This clonotype was obtained from a woman aged 55-70 years in good health and CMV-seropositive. The genes are TRBV6-5 and TRBJ2-7; 10 bases map to TRBD1. Sequencing was done on a sample of PBMCs. The CDR3 here is CASSYGQGGNYEQYF. The CDR3 nucleotides read TGTGCCAGCAGTTACGGACAGGGGGGAAACTACGAGCAGTACTTC.